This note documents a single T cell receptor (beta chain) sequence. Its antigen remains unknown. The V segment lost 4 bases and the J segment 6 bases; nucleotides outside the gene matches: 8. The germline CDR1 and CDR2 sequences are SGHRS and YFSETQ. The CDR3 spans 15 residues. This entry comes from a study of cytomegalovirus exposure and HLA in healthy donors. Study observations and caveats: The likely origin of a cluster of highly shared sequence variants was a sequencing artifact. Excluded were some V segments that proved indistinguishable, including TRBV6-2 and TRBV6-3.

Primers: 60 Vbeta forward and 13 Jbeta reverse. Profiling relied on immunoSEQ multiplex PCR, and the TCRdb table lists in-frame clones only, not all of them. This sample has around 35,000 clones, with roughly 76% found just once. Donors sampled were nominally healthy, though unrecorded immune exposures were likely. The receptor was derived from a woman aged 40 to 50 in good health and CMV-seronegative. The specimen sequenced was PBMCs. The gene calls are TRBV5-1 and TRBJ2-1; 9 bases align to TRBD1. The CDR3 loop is CASSREGQGSNEQFF. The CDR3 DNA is TGCGCCAGCAGCCGAGAGGGACAGGGTAGCAATGAGCAGTTCTTC.